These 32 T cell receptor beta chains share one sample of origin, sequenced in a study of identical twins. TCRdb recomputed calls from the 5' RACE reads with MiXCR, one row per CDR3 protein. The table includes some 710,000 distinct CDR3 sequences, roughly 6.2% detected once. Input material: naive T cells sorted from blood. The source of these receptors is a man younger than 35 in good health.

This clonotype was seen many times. The CDR3 protein is CASTPTSGSPSHEQYF. DNA for the CDR3: TGTGCCAGCACCCCGACTAGCGGGAGCCCTAGCCACGAGCAGTACTTC. The chain employs TRBV28 and TRBJ2-7; 12 bases are shared with TRBD2. CDR1 is MDHEN, CDR2 SYDVKM, per germline. The CDR3 is made up of 16 amino acids. V lost 7 bases to trimming and J lost 5 bases; unmatched junction nucleotides: 12.

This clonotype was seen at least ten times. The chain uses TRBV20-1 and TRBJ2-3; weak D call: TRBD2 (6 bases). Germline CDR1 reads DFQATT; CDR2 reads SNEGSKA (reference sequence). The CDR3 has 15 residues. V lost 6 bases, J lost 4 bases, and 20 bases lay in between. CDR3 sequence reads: CSASRLARGADTQYF. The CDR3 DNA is TGCAGTGCATCGAGGCTAGCGAGAGGGGCAGATACGCAGTATTTT.

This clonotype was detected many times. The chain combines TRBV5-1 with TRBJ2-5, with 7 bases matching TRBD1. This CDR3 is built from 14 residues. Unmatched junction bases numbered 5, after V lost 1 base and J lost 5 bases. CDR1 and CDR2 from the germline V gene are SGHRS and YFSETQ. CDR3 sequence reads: CASSLNRGEETQYF. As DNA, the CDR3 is TGCGCCAGCAGCTTGAACAGGGGCGAGGAGACCCAGTACTTC. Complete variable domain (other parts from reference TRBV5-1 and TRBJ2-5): KAGVTQTPRYLIKTRGQQVTLSCSPISGHRSVSWYQQTPGQGLQFLFEYFSETQRNKGNFPGRFSGRQFSNSRSEMNVSTLELGDSALYLCASSLNRGEETQYFGPGTRLLVL.

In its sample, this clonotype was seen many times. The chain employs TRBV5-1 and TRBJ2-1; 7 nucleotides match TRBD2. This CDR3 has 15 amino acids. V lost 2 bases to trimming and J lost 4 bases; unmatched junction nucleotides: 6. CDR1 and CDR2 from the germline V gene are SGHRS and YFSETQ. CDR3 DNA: TGCGCCAGCAGCTTTCAGGCGGGAGCTTACAATGAGCAGTTCTTC. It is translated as CASSFQAGAYNEQFF.

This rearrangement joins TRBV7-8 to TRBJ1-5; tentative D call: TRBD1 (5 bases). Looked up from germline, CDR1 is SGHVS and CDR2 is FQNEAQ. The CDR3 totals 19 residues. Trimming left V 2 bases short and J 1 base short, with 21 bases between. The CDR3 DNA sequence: TGTGCCAGCAGCTTAAGGCTCTCCCAGGGATCCGGGAGCAATCAGCCCCAGCATTTT. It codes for CASSLRLSQGSGSNQPQHF.

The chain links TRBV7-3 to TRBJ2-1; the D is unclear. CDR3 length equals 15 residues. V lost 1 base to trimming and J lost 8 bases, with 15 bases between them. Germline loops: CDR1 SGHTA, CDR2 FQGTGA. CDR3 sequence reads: CASSLKGRGRDEQFF. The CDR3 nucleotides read TGTGCCAGCAGCTTAAAAGGAAGAGGTCGTGATGAGCAGTTCTTC.

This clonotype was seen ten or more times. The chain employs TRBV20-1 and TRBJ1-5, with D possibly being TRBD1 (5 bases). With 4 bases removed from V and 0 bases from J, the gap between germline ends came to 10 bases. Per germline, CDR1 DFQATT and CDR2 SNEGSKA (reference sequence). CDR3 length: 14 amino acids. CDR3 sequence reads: CSAKEGYSNQPQHF. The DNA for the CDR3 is TGCAGTGCTAAAGAGGGGTATAGCAATCAGCCCCAGCATTTT.

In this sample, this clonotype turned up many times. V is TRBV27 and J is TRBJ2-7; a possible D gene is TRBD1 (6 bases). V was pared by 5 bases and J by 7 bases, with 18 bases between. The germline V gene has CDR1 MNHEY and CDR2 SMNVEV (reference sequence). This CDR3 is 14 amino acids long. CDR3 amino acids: CASSQGPPTGEQYV. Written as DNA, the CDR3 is TGTGCCAGCAGTCAGGGACCCCCGACAGGTGAGCAGTACGTC.

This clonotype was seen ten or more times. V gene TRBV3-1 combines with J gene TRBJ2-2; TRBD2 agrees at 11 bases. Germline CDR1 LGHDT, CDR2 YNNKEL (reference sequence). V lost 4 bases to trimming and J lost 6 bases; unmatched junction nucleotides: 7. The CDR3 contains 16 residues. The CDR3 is CASSPRLAGSPGELFF. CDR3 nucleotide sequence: TGTGCCAGCAGCCCCCGACTAGCGGGGAGCCCCGGGGAGCTGTTTTTT.

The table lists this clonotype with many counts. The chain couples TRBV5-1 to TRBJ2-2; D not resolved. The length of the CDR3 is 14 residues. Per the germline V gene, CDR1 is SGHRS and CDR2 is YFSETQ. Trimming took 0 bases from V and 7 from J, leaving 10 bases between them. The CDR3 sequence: CASSLEGNYGELFF. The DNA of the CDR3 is TGCGCCAGCAGCTTGGAAGGAAATTACGGGGAGCTGTTTTTT.

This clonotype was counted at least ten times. The CDR3 loop is CASSPPAGTGSYNEQFF. DNA of the CDR3: TGTGCCAGCAGTCCACCGGCTGGGACCGGCTCCTACAATGAGCAGTTCTTC. The chain uses TRBV27 and TRBJ2-1; D possibly uses TRBD1 or TRBD2 (5 bases each). Between the trimmed V and J ends, which lost 5 bases and 0 bases, there was a span of 17 bases. The CDR3 runs 17 residues. The germline V gene encodes CDR1 MNHEY and CDR2 SMNVEV (reference sequence).

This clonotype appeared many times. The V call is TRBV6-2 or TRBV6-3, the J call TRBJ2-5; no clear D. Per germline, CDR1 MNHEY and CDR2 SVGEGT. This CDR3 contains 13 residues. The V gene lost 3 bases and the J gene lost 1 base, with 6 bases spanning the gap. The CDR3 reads CASSYIGQETQYF. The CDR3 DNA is TGTGCCAGCAGTTATATAGGCCAAGAGACCCAGTACTTC.

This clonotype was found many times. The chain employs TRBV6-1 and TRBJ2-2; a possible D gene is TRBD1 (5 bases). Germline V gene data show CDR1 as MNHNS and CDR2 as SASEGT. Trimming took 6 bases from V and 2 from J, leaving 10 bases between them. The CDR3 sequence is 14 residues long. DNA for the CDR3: TGTGCCAGCAGACGACAGTCCAACACCGGGGAGCTGTTTTTT. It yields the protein CASRRQSNTGELFF.

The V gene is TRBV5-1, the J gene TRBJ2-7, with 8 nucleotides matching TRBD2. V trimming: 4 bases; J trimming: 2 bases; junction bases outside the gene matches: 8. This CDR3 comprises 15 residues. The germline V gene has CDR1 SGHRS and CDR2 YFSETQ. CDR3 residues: CASSPTSGSTYEQYF. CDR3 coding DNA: TGCGCCAGCAGCCCCACTAGCGGTTCCACCTACGAGCAGTACTTC.

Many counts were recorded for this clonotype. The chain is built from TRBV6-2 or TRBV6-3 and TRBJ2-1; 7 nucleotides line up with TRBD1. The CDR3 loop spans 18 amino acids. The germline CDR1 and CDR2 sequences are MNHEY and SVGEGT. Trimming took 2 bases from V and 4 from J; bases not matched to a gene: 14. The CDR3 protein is CASSYGLGRGHSYNEQFF. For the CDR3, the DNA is TGTGCCAGCAGTTACGGTTTGGGTAGGGGGCACTCTTACAATGAGCAGTTCTTC.

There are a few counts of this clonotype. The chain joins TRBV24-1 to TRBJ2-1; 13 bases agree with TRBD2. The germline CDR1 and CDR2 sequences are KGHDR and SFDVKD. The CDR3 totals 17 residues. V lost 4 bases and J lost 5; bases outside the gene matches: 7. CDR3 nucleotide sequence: TGTGCCACCAGTGACCCGCGGACTAGCGGGAGAAACAATGAGCAGTTCTTC. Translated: CATSDPRTSGRNNEQFF.

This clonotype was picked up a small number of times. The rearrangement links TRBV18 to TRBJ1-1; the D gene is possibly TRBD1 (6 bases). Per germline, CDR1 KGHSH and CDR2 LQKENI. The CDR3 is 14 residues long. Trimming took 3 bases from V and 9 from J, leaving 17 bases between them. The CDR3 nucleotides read TGTGCCAGCTCACCGTCCATCCAGACAGGAAAAGCTTTCTTT. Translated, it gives CASSPSIQTGKAFF.

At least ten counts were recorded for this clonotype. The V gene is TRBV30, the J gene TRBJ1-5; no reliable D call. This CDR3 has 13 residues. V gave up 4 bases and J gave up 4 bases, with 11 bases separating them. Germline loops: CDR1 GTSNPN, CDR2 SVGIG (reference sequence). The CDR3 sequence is CAWTTNPNQPQHF. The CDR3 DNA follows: TGTGCCTGGACTACGAATCCTAATCAGCCCCAGCATTTT.

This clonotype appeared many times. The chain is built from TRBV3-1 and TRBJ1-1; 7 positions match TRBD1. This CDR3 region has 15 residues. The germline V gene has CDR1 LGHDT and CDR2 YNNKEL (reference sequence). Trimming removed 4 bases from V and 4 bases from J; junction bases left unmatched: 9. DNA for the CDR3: TGTGCCAGCAGCCCGGACAGGCTCCTACTCACTGAAGCTTTCTTT. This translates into CASSPDRLLLTEAFF.

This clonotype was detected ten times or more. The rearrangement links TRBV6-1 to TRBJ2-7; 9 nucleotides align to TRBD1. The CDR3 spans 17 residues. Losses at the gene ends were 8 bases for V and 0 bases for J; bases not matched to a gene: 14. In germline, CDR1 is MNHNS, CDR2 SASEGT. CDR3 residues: CASSEGDRASSSYEQYF. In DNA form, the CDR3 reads TGTGCCAGCTCGGAGGGGGACAGGGCATCGAGCTCCTACGAGCAGTACTTC.

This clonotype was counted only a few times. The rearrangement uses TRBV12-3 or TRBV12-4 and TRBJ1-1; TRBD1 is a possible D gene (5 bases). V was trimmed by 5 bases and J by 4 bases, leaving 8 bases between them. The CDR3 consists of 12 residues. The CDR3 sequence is CASSGAGTEAFF. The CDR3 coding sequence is TGTGCCAGCAGTGGGGCGGGCACTGAAGCTTTCTTT.

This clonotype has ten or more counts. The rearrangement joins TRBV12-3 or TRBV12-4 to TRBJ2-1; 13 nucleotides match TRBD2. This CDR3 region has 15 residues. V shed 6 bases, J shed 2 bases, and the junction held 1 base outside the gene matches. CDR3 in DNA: TGTGCCAGCAGAGGACTAGCGGGGGCCTACAATGAGCAGTTCTTC. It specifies CASRGLAGAYNEQFF.

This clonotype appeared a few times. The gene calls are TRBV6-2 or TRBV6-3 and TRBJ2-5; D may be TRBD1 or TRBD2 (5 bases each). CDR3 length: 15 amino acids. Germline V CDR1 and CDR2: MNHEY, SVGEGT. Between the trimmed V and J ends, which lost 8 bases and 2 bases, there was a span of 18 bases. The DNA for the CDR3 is TGTGCCAGCGGGACGTGGACAAGGGTTCAAGAGACCCAGTACTTC. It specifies CASGTWTRVQETQYF.

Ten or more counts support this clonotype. CDR3 amino acids: CASSQDLAAYEQYV. CDR3 sequence (DNA): TGTGCCAGCAGCCAAGATCTAGCGGCCTACGAGCAGTACGTC. This chain joins TRBV4-2 and TRBJ2-7, with 7 positions matching TRBD2. The CDR3 has 14 amino acids. Germline V gives CDR1 LGHNA, CDR2 YNFKEQ. J lost 2 bases, V lost 0 bases, and 1 base had no gene match.

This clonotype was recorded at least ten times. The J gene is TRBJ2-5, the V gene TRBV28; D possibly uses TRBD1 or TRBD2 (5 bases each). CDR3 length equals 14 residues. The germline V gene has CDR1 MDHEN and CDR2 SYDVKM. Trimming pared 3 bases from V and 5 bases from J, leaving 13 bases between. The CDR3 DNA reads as TGTGCCAGCAGTTTGTCCGGGACGGGGGAGACCCAGTACTTC. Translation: CASSLSGTGETQYF.

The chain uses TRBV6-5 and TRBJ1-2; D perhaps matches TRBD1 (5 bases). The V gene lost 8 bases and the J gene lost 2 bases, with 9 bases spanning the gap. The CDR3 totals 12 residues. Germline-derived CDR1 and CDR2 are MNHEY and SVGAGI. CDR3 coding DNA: TGTGCCAGCTTGGGACGAAACTATGGCTACACCTTC. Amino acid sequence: CASLGRNYGYTF.

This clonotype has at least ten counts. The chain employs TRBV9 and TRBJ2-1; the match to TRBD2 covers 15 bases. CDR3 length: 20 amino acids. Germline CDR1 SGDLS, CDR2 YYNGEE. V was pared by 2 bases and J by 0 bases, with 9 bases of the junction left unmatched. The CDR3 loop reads CASSVLGGTSGGSSYNEQFF. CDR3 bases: TGTGCCAGCAGCGTCCTAGGGGGGACTAGCGGGGGGAGCTCCTACAATGAGCAGTTCTTC.

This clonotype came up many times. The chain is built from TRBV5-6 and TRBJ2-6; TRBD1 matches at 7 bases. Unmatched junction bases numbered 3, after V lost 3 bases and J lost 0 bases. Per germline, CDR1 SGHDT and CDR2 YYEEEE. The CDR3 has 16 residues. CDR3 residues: CASSWDSSSGANVLTF. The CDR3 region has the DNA TGTGCCAGCAGCTGGGACAGCTCCTCTGGGGCCAACGTCCTGACTTTC.

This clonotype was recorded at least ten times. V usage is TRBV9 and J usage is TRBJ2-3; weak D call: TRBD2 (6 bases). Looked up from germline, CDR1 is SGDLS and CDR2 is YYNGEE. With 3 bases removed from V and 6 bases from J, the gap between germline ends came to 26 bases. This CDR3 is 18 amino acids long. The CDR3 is CASSGGETGTPFSDTQYF. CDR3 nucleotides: TGTGCCAGCAGCGGAGGCGAGACCGGGACTCCGTTCAGCGATACGCAGTATTTT. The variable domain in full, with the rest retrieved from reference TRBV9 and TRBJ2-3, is DSGVTQTPKHLITATGQRVTLRCSPRSGDLSVYWYQQSLDQGLQFLIQYYNGEERAKGNILERFSAQQFPDLHSELNLSSLELGDSALYFCASSGGETGTPFSDTQYFGPGTRLTVL.

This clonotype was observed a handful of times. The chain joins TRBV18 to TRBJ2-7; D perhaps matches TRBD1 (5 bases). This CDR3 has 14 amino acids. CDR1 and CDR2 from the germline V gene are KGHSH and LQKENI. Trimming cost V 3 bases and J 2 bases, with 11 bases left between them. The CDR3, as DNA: TGTGCCAGCTCACCGTTGGGGCGAGCCTACGAGCAGTACTTC. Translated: CASSPLGRAYEQYF.

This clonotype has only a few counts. CDR3 loop: CASSKDRDRASRLSYTEAFF. In DNA form, the CDR3 reads TGTGCCAGCAGCAAAGACCGGGACAGGGCTTCCCGTCTTTCATACACTGAAGCTTTCTTT. The chain couples TRBV21-1 to TRBJ1-1; TRBD1 is the table's D call and was not checked against the DNA. TRBV21-1 is listed as a pseudogene. The CDR3 contains 20 residues.

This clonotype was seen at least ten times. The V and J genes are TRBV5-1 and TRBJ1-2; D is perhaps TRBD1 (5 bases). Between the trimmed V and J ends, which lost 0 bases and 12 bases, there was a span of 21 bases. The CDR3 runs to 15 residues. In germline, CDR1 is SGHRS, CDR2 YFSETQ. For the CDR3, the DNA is TGCGCCAGCAGCTTGGCCGGGACTGACGCCTTAGGGGACACCTTC. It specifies CASSLAGTDALGDTF. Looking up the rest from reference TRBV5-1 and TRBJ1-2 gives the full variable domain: KAGVTQTPRYLIKTRGQQVTLSCSPISGHRSVSWYQQTPGQGLQFLFEYFSETQRNKGNFPGRFSGRQFSNSRSEMNVSTLELGDSALYLCASSLAGTDALGDTFGSGTRLTVV.